Listed below are T cell receptor beta chains from one sample, sequenced in a study of naive and memory T cell subsets. TCRdb reprocessed the UMI-ligation and nested PCR reads via MiXCR and lists one record per CDR3 protein. The repertoire holds over 100,000 distinct CDR3 sequences, with 13% to 15% as singletons. Sequencing was done on a sample of naive CD8+ T cells from blood. Receptors originate from a human donor in good health. Each CDR3 is given with its conserved first and last residue. The order of the fields is CDR3 protein, V gene.

cdr3_aa: CTSSLSGDIQPQHF; v_call: TRBV27
cdr3_aa: CASSLGRREIYNEQFF; v_call: TRBV6-2/TRBV6-3
cdr3_aa: CASSLPSRGAGHTDTQYF; v_call: TRBV11-2
cdr3_aa: CASEGTGRVGTEAFF; v_call: TRBV27
cdr3_aa: CASSLGDWNEQFF; v_call: TRBV11-3
cdr3_aa: CAVQQNYGYTF; v_call: TRBV12-3/TRBV12-4
cdr3_aa: CASSVVGGHTDTQYF; v_call: TRBV9
cdr3_aa: CASSYRPGISYGYTF; v_call: TRBV28
cdr3_aa: CASRLGSSYNEQFF; v_call: TRBV12-3/TRBV12-4
cdr3_aa: CASSLDPGQVYGYTF; v_call: TRBV12-3/TRBV12-4
cdr3_aa: CASTHGAGREANEQFF; v_call: TRBV6-5
cdr3_aa: CASSYSSQLAGANEQFF; v_call: TRBV6-2/TRBV6-3
cdr3_aa: CASSSNVRKNSPLHF; v_call: TRBV7-9